The source of this T cell receptor beta chain is a study of T-cell reconstitution after alpha-beta-depleted transplantation in children. Library preparation (for TCRbeta) was performed with unique molecular identifiers. One entry per CDR3 protein results from TCRdb running MiXCR on the PCR reads. The repertoire holds about 370,000 distinct CDR3 sequences, approximately 20% seen once, with 3.8% in the top ten. Germline CDR1 DFQATT, CDR2 SNEGSKA (reference sequence). The V and J ends lost 6 bases and 2 bases respectively, with 13 bases between them. This CDR3 is built from 14 residues. This specimen was PBMCs from the stem cell graft donor, taken from the stem cell graft. The sequence derives from a human donor who donated a stem cell graft to a child with acute myeloid leukemia. The rearrangement links TRBV20-1 to TRBJ2-2; D may correspond to TRBD1 or TRBD2 (5 bases each). CDR3 residues: CSAARGPNTGELFF. CDR3 sequence (DNA): TGCAGTGCCGCTAGGGGACCAAACACCGGGGAGCTGTTTTTT.